Listed here is a single T cell receptor beta chain. The antigen is not known. The sample is drawn from a study of post-analysis software for immune sequencing data. Overall study context: Recorded subtypes: relapsing-remitting, secondary progressive, progressive-relapsing; some patients unannotated. General study points: When patients were compared with controls, about five TRBV segments were more frequent, TRBV5-6, TRBV5-1 and TRBV20-1 among them.

Unique molecular identifiers featured in each of the TCR beta cDNA libraries. Out of 1 to 10 million T cells, a few hundred thousand cDNA molecules were generated. From the PCR reads, TCRdb called clonotypes with MiXCR, one entry per CDR3 protein. The sample includes 450,000 to 650,000 distinct CDR3 sequences, 44% seen only once; the top ten take about 1.5%. The CDR3 covers 18 residues. Germline V gene sequence: CDR1 SGHNT, CDR2 YENEEA. V lost 2 bases to trimming and J lost 5 bases, with 22 bases between them. What was sequenced was blood. The V and J genes are TRBV11-3 and TRBJ2-1, with D possibly matching TRBD2 (6 bases). The clonotype was recovered from a girl between 10 and 17 years old with multiple sclerosis. CDR3: CASSLRAGPELTNNEQFF. In DNA form, the CDR3 reads TGTGCCAGCAGCTTACGTGCGGGACCCGAACTAACGAACAATGAGCAGTTCTTC.